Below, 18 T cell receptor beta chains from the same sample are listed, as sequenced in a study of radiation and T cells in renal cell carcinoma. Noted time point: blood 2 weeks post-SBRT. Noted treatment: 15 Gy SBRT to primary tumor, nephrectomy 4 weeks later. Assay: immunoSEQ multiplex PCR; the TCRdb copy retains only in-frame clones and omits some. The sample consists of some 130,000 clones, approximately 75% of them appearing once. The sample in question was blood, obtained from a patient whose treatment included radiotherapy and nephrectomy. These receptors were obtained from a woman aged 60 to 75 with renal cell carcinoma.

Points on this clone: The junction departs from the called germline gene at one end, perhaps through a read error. The CDR3 DNA is TGTGCCAGCAGCTTGGCCGGAATGGCAGGGGACCATTTC. This translates into CASSLAGMAGDHF. J is TRBJ2-7 and V is TRBV5-4; D possibly corresponds to TRBD1 (6 bases). The CDR3 totals 13 residues. Germline V gene data show CDR1 as SGHNT and CDR2 as YYREEE (reference sequence).

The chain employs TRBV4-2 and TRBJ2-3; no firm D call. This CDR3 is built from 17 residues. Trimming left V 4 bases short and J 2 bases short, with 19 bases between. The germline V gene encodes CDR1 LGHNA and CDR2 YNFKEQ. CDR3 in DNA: TGTGCCAGCAGCCCTCGGTTGGCAGGTGTTTTCACAGATACGCAGTATTTT. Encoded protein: CASSPRLAGVFTDTQYF.

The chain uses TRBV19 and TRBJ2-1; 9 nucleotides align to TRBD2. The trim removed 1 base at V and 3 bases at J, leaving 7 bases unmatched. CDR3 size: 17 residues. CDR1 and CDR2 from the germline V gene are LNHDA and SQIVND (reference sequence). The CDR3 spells CASSIGPRAGGYNEQFF. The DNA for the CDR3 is TGTGCCAGTAGTATAGGCCCCAGAGCGGGGGGCTACAATGAGCAGTTCTTC.

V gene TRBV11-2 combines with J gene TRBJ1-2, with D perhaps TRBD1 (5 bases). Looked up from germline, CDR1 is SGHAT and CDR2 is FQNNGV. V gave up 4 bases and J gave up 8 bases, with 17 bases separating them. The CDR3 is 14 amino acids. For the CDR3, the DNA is TGTGCCAGCAGCTCCACCAGTCCCGAGGGGGGCTACACCTTC. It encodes CASSSTSPEGGYTF.

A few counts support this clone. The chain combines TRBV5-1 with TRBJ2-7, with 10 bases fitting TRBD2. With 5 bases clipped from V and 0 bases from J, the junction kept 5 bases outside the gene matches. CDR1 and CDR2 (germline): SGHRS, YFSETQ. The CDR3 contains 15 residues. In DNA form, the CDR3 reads TGCGCCAGCAGAATAACTAGCGGGGCCTCCTACGAGCAGTACTTC. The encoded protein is CASRITSGASYEQYF.

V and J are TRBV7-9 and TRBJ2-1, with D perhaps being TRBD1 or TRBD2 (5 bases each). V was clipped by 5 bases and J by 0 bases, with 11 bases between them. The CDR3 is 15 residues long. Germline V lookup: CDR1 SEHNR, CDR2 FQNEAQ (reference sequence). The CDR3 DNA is TGTGCCAGCAGCCTTCTCGGGGCCTCCTACAATGAGCAGTTCTTC. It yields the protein CASSLLGASYNEQFF. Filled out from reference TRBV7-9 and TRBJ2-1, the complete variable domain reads DTGVSQNPRHKITKRGQNVTFRCDPISEHNRLYWYRQTLGQGPEFLTYFQNEAQLEKSRLLSDRFSAERPKGSFSTLEIQRTEQGDSAMYLCASSLLGASYNEQFFGPGTRLTVL.

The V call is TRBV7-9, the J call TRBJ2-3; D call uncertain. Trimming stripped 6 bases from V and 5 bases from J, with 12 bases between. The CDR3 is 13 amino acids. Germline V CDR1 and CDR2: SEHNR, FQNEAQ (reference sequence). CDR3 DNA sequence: TGTGCCAGCAGACCGACTGGAAAAGATACGCAGTATTTT. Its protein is CASRPTGKDTQYF.

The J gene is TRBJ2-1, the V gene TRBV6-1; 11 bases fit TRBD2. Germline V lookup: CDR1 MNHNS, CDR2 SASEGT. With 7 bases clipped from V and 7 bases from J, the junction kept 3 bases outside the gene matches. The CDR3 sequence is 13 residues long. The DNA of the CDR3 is TGTGCCAGCAAGGCTAGCGGGGGGAATGAGCAGTTCTTC. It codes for CASKASGGNEQFF.

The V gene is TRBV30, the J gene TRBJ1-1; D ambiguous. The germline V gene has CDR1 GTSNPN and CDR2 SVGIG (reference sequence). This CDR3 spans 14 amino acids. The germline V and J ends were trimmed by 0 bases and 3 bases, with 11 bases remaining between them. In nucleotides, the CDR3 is TGTGCCTGGAGTGTACCCAGTTCACACACTGAAGCTTTCTTT. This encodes CAWSVPSSHTEAFF.

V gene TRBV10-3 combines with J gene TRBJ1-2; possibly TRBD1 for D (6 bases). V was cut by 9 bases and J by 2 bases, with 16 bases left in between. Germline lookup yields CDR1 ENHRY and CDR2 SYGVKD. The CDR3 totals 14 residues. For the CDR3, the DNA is TGTGCCATTGGTAGGGGGGGCAGCAACTATGGCTACACCTTC. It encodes CAIGRGGSNYGYTF.

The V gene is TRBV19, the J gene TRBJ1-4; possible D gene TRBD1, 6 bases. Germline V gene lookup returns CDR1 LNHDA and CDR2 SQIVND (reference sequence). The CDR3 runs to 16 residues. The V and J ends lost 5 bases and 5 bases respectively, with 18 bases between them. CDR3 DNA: TGTGCCAGTAGTTCCGGGACAACCCTTTCAAATGAAAAACTGTTTTTT. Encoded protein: CASSSGTTLSNEKLFF.

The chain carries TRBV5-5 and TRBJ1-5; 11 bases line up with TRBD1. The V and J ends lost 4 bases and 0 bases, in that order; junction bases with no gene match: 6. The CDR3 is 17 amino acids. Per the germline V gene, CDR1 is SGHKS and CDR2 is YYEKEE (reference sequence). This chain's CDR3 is CASSRTGGADSNQPQHF. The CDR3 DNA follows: TGTGCCAGCAGCCGGACAGGGGGCGCGGATAGCAATCAGCCCCAGCATTTT.

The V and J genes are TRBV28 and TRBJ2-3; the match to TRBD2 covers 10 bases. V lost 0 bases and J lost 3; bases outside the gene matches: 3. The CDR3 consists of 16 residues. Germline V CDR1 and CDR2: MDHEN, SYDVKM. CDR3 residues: CASSLWASGSTDTQYF. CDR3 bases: TGTGCCAGCAGTTTATGGGCTAGCGGGAGTACAGATACGCAGTATTTT.

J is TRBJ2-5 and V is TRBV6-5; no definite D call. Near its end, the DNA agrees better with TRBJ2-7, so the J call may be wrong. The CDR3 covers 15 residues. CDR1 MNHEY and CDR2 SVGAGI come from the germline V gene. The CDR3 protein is CASSYSPVPSYEQYF. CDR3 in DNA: TGTGCCAGCAGTTACTCCCCAGTACCATCCTACGAGCAGTACTTC.

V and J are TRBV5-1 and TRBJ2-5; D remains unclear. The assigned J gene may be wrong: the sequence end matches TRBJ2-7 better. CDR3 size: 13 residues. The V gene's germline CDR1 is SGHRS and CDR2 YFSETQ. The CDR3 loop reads CASSSQPPGEQYF. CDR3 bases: TGCGCCAGCAGCTCACAGCCGCCGGGCGAGCAGTACTTC.

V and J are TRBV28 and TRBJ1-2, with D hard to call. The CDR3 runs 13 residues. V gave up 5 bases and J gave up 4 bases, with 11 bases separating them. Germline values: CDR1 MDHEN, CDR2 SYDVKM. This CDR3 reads CASSRTARYGYTF. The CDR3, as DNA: TGTGCCAGCAGTCGAACAGCGCGCTATGGCTACACCTTC.

The CDR3 reads CATSREGTGYGYTF. The CDR3 region has the DNA TGTGCCACCAGCAGAGAAGGGACAGGCTATGGCTACACCTTC. The V and J genes are TRBV15 and TRBJ1-2, with 8 bases that match TRBD1. This CDR3 is 14 amino acids long. Germline V gives CDR1 LNHNV, CDR2 YYDKDF (reference sequence). V lost 0 bases and J lost 4; bases outside the gene matches: 1.

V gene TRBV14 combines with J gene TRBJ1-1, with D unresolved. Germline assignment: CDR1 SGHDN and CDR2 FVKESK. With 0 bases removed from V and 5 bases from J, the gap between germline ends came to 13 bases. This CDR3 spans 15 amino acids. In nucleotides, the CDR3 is TGTGCCAGCAGCCAAGATCCGGGAATCCTAACTGAAGCTTTCTTT. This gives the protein CASSQDPGILTEAFF.